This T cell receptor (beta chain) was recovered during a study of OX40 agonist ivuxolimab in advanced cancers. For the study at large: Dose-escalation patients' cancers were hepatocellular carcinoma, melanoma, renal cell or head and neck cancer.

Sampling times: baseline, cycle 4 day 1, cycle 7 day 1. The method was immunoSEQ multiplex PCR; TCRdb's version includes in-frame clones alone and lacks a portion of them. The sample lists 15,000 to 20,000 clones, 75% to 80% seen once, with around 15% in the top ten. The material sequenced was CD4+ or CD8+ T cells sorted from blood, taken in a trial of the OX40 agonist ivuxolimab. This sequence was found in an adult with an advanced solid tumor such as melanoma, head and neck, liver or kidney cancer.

CDR3 loop: CASSLRRQGPLVGPQHF. As DNA, the CDR3 is TGTGCCAGCAGCTTGAGAAGACAGGGGCCACTTGTGGGGCCCCAGCATTTT. This chain joins TRBV5-6 and TRBJ1-5, with 8 nucleotides matching TRBD1. The length of the CDR3 is 17 residues. V trimming: 1 base; J trimming: 9 bases; junction bases outside the gene matches: 15. Per germline, CDR1 SGHDT and CDR2 YYEEEE.